A selection of T cell receptor beta chains follows, all from one sample in a study of control samples from healthy donors and cancer patients. Some clones are missing from TCRdb's copy, which holds only in-frame ones; the method was immunoSEQ multiplex PCR. The sample carries roughly 130,000 clones, approximately 94% recorded once. Sequencing used blood. These TCRs come from a man under 40 in good health. The CDR3 runs from the conserved cysteine through the conserved F or W.

v_gene	len	j_gene	CDR3aa
TRBV3-1/TRBV3-2	14	TRBJ1-1	CASGKATVNTEAFF
TRBV19	13	TRBJ1-1	CASSIADRNEAFF
TRBV4-2	13	TRBJ1-1	CASSQGWNTEAFF
TRBV25-1	14	TRBJ2-1	CAASKPNSYNEQFF
TRBV6-5	15	TRBJ2-7	CASSRDSRVINEQYF
TRBV2	12	TRBJ1-1	CASSEEDAEAFF
TRBV7-8	14	TRBJ2-4	CASSFEQGQNIQYF
TRBV5-1	14	TRBJ2-1	CASSERGGVDEQFF
TRBV6-5	14	TRBJ2-1	CASSRTDRRDEQFF
TRBV28	18	TRBJ1-1	CASSPPPTSGRINTEAFF
TRBV7-2	16	TRBJ1-3	CASSSGGPLSGNTIYF
TRBV5-1	15	TRBJ2-6	CASSSGVSGANVLTF
TRBV5-4	16	TRBJ2-2	CASSSGQGAWTGELFF